Following are 32 T cell receptor beta chains from one sample sequenced in a study of response to subunit inactivated influenza vaccine. TCRdb independently ran MiXCR on the RT-PCR reads; one entry per CDR3 protein. The sample includes around 750,000 distinct CDR3 sequences, 21% seen only once; the top ten take 10%. The specimen was PBMCs from blood, collected more than 4 days after vaccination. These receptors originate from a man aged 45-65 years who received an inactivated influenza vaccine.

This clonotype has a handful of counts. The chain joins TRBV6-2 or TRBV6-3 to TRBJ2-5; D unclear. V dropped 7 bases and J dropped 5 bases, with 14 bases sitting between them. The CDR3 is 13 residues long. CDR1 is MNHEY and CDR2 is SVGEGT in the germline V gene. CDR3 coding DNA: TGTGCCAGCAAGCCAGGTATAAGGGAGACCCAGTACTTC. This sequence encodes CASKPGIRETQYF.

The sample holds a few counts of this clonotype. V usage is TRBV29-1 and J usage is TRBJ2-1; D is possibly TRBD1 (6 bases). Trimming cost V 6 bases and J 15 bases, with 21 bases left between them. This CDR3 contains 12 residues. CDR1 and CDR2 (germline): SQVTM, ANQGSEA. In nucleotides, the CDR3 is TGCAGCGTCCAATCCACAGGGATTACTCGGTTCTTC. Amino acid sequence: CSVQSTGITRFF.

The table lists this clonotype with many counts. V usage is TRBV7-2 and J usage is TRBJ2-7; D is perhaps TRBD1 (5 bases). Germline V gives CDR1 SGHTA, CDR2 FQGNSA. V lost 2 bases and J 4 bases, leaving 12 bases between the germline ends. This CDR3 comprises 14 residues. CDR3 in DNA: TGTGCCAGCAGCTTACAGGGTACCGGTTACGAGCAGTACTTC. Translation: CASSLQGTGYEQYF.

There are a few counts of this clonotype. The rearrangement links TRBV5-1 to TRBJ2-7, with TRBD1 identical over 7 bases. Losses at the gene ends were 4 bases for V and 0 bases for J; bases not matched to a gene: 7. This CDR3 is built from 15 residues. Germline-derived CDR1 and CDR2 are SGHRS and YFSETQ. CDR3 region: CASSILTGNSYEQYF. In DNA form, the CDR3 reads TGCGCCAGCAGCATTTTGACAGGGAACTCCTACGAGCAGTACTTC.

This sequence joins TRBV18 and TRBJ2-3, with 12 bases matching TRBD2. The length of the CDR3 is 15 residues. Per the germline V gene, CDR1 is KGHSH and CDR2 is LQKENI. V trimming: 3 bases; J trimming: 7 bases; junction bases outside the gene matches: 5. CDR3 residues: CASSPPGLAGNTQYF. As DNA, the CDR3 is TGTGCCAGCTCACCTCCGGGACTAGCGGGTAATACGCAGTATTTT.

The chain carries TRBV5-1 and TRBJ2-5, with D possibly being TRBD1 or TRBD2 (5 bases each). V gave up 2 bases and J gave up 5 bases, with 16 bases separating them. CDR1 is SGHRS, CDR2 YFSETQ, per germline. The CDR3 is 15 amino acids. The CDR3 region has the DNA TGCGCCAGCAGCTTTGGCGCAGGGCGAGGGGAGACCCAGTACTTC. Protein product: CASSFGAGRGETQYF.

The chain employs TRBV10-3 and TRBJ2-2; D is unclear. Germline values: CDR1 ENHRY, CDR2 SYGVKD. The CDR3 extends over 16 amino acids. With 10 bases removed from V and 6 bases from J, the gap between germline ends came to 24 bases. CDR3 nucleotides: TGTGCCACCTCGACCTCTGTCATGCTCACCGCCGGGGAGCTGTTTTTT. Amino acid sequence: CATSTSVMLTAGELFF.

This sequence joins TRBV5-6 and TRBJ2-3; a possible D gene is TRBD2 (6 bases). V was cut by 2 bases and J by 0 bases, with 13 bases left in between. The CDR3 is 16 residues long. Germline V gene lookup returns CDR1 SGHDT and CDR2 YYEEEE. The CDR3, as DNA: TGTGCCAGCAGCTTAATGGCGGGGATTAGCACAGATACGCAGTATTTT. Translating it yields CASSLMAGISTDTQYF.

There are a few counts of this clonotype. The V call is TRBV10-3, the J call TRBJ2-1, with TRBD2 matching 7 bases. The CDR3 has 14 amino acids. The germline V gene has CDR1 ENHRY and CDR2 SYGVKD. With 4 bases clipped from V and 6 bases from J, the junction kept 6 bases outside the gene matches. CDR3 in amino acids: CAISGGGLPNEQFF. The CDR3 DNA follows: TGTGCCATCAGTGGGGGGGGACTACCCAATGAGCAGTTCTTC.

This rearrangement joins TRBV20-1 to TRBJ2-3; 8 bases match TRBD1. The CDR3 has 15 residues. Germline V CDR1 and CDR2: DFQATT, SNEGSKA (reference sequence). The junction had 10 bases not matched to a gene; V was cut back by 0 bases and J by 8 bases. The CDR3 DNA reads as TGCAGTGCTAGAGAAACCGGGACAGGACTGGGTACGCAGTATTTT. Its protein product is CSARETGTGLGTQYF.

A few counts support this clonotype. V and J are TRBV6-5 and TRBJ2-1; the match to TRBD1 covers 7 bases. Unmatched junction bases numbered 6, after V lost 2 bases and J lost 5 bases. CDR3 length: 15 amino acids. Germline V CDR1 and CDR2: MNHEY, SVGAGI. CDR3 sequence (DNA): TGTGCCAGCAGTTACCGAGGGGGCAGGAACAATGAGCAGTTCTTC. This sequence encodes CASSYRGGRNNEQFF.

This clonotype was seen only a few times. The rearrangement joins TRBV27 to TRBJ1-5, with D uncertain. Per germline, CDR1 MNHEY and CDR2 SMNVEV (reference sequence). This CDR3 has 15 residues. Deletions cut 5 bases from V and 0 bases from J, with 11 bases between. The CDR3 protein is CASSPFGHSNQPQHF. The CDR3 DNA reads as TGTGCCAGCAGTCCCTTCGGGCATAGCAATCAGCCCCAGCATTTT.

This clonotype was detected ten times or more. The genes are TRBV7-2 and TRBJ2-5; TRBD1 or TRBD2 may be the D gene (6 bases each). V shed 5 bases and J shed 4 bases, with 11 bases lying between them. The CDR3 sequence is 13 residues long. Germline loops: CDR1 SGHTA, CDR2 FQGNSA. The CDR3 here is CASSRGGGETQYF. CDR3 DNA: TGTGCCAGCAGCAGAGGGGGAGGAGAGACCCAGTACTTC.

The V and J genes are TRBV10-3 and TRBJ2-1, with no clear D. CDR3 size: 12 residues. The germline V gene has CDR1 ENHRY and CDR2 SYGVKD. The V end was cut by 3 bases, the J end by 7 bases, with 7 bases between. The CDR3: CAISERSNEQFF. CDR3 DNA: TGTGCCATCAGTGAAAGGTCTAATGAGCAGTTCTTC.

This sequence joins TRBV29-1 and TRBJ2-7; D is perhaps TRBD2 (6 bases). In germline, CDR1 is SQVTM, CDR2 ANQGSEA. Between the trimmed V and J ends, which lost 6 bases and 0 bases, there was a span of 18 bases. This CDR3 has 15 residues. CDR3 amino acids: CSVLNPGLSSYEQYF. The CDR3 coding sequence is TGCAGCGTCCTCAACCCGGGACTTAGCTCCTACGAGCAGTACTTC.

V gene TRBV20-1 combines with J gene TRBJ2-3; 12 bases line up with TRBD2. The germline V gene encodes CDR1 DFQATT and CDR2 SNEGSKA (reference sequence). The CDR3 is 18 residues long. The V gene end was trimmed by 1 base and the J gene end by 2 bases; junction bases not matched to a gene: 10. Here the CDR3 reads CSARAWLAGGQYTDTQYF. CDR3 coding DNA: TGCAGTGCTAGAGCCTGGCTAGCGGGGGGGCAATACACAGATACGCAGTATTTT.

This rearrangement joins TRBV12-3 or TRBV12-4 to TRBJ1-2, with TRBD1 matching over 8 bases. CDR3 length: 15 residues. With V trimmed by 6 bases and J by 8 bases, 14 bases remained unmatched. The DNA for the CDR3 is TGTGCCAGCAGGGGACAGGACAGCGCTCGAGAGGGCTACACCTTC. Residues: CASRGQDSAREGYTF.

There are a few counts of this clonotype. The chain is built from TRBV7-9 and TRBJ2-1; no reliable D call. The germline V gene encodes CDR1 SEHNR and CDR2 FQNEAQ (reference sequence). The CDR3 is made up of 13 amino acids. The ends were cut back, 2 bases at V and 6 bases at J, with 8 bases in the middle. CDR3 residues: CASSLRVGNEQFF. CDR3 in DNA: TGTGCCAGCAGCTTACGGGTTGGCAATGAGCAGTTCTTC.

The CDR3 spells CASSSGVGGSYNEQFF. CDR3 nucleotide sequence: TGTGCCAGCAGTTCTGGGGTGGGGGGCTCCTACAATGAGCAGTTCTTC. The chain recombines TRBV28 with TRBJ2-1; the D gene is possibly TRBD2 (6 bases). This CDR3 has 16 residues. Germline V gene sequence: CDR1 MDHEN, CDR2 SYDVKM. Trimming left V 4 bases short and J 0 bases short, with 13 bases between. Full variable domain (remainder filled in from reference TRBV28 and TRBJ2-1): DVKVTQSSRYLVKRTGEKVFLECVQDMDHENMFWYRQDPGLGLRLIYFSYDVKMKEKGDIPEGYSVSREKKERFSLILESASTNQTSMYLCASSSGVGGSYNEQFFGPGTRLTVL.

This clonotype was seen a few times. The chain uses TRBV3-1 and TRBJ2-7, with 7 bases aligning to TRBD2. The V gene end was trimmed by 5 bases and the J gene end by 5 bases; junction bases not matched to a gene: 12. CDR3 length: 15 residues. Germline values: CDR1 LGHDT, CDR2 YNNKEL (reference sequence). CDR3 sequence (DNA): TGTGCCAGCAGCTCACCCGGACTAGGGTTGGACGAGCAGTACTTC. It yields the protein CASSSPGLGLDEQYF.

This clonotype has only a few counts. This rearrangement joins TRBV7-2 to TRBJ2-3; maybe TRBD2 (5 bases). V was clipped by 7 bases and J by 4 bases, with 12 bases between them. The CDR3 runs to 13 residues. Germline values: CDR1 SGHTA, CDR2 FQGNSA. CDR3 bases: TGTGCCAGCAACAACCCGGACTCAGATACGCAGTATTTT. It yields the protein CASNNPDSDTQYF.

This clonotype appeared a few times. The genes are TRBV7-2 and TRBJ2-7; D is unresolved. This CDR3 is built from 13 residues. Germline V gene data show CDR1 as SGHTA and CDR2 as FQGNSA. V was pared by 0 bases and J by 6 bases, with 9 bases between. The CDR3 reads CASSLAGKAEQYF. In DNA, the CDR3 is TGTGCCAGCAGCTTAGCGGGGAAAGCCGAGCAGTACTTC.

This rearrangement joins TRBV12-3 or TRBV12-4 to TRBJ2-7; D not resolved. V dropped 5 bases and J dropped 1 base, with 9 bases sitting between them. The CDR3 contains 13 residues. In nucleotides, the CDR3 is TGTGCCAGCAGTGCGATTGAGTCCTACGAGCAGTACTTC. This sequence encodes CASSAIESYEQYF.

The chain is built from TRBV30 and TRBJ2-1; 8 bases are shared with TRBD1. V lost 5 bases, J lost 8 bases, and 8 bases stayed unmatched. The CDR3 sequence is 13 residues long. Germline CDR1 reads GTSNPN; CDR2 reads SVGIG (reference sequence). The CDR3 here is CAWEGQGRHEQFF. CDR3 DNA sequence: TGTGCCTGGGAAGGACAGGGACGGCATGAGCAGTTCTTC.

CDR3 loop: CASSLLSGTMDTQYF. In DNA, the CDR3 is TGTGCCAGCAGCTTATTATCCGGGACTATGGATACGCAGTATTTT. The J gene is TRBJ2-3, the V gene TRBV7-9; TRBD2 aligns across 7 bases. CDR1 and CDR2 (germline): SEHNR, FQNEAQ (reference sequence). The J segment lost 6 bases and the V segment lost 2 bases, leaving 8 bases of the junction unmatched. The CDR3 totals 15 residues.

This sequence joins TRBV5-1 and TRBJ1-6, with D possibly TRBD1 on 6 matching bases. Germline CDR1 SGHRS, CDR2 YFSETQ. The CDR3 is 15 amino acids. V lost 8 bases, J lost 0 bases, and 12 bases lay in between. Written as DNA, the CDR3 is TGCGCCAGTACGAGGGACAACTCCTATAATTCACCCCTCCACTTT. The encoded protein is CASTRDNSYNSPLHF.

This clonotype was seen more than once but under ten times. The chain has TRBV13 and TRBJ2-1, with a possible D match to TRBD2 (5 bases). V lost 0 bases and J 6 bases, leaving 12 bases between the germline ends. This CDR3 comprises 15 residues. Germline CDR1 is PRHDT and CDR2 is FYEKMQ (reference sequence). The CDR3 coding sequence is TGTGCCAGCAGCTTAGGTTGGCAGGCGGGCAATGAGCAGTTCTTC. Protein: CASSLGWQAGNEQFF.

This clonotype occurred a few times. The chain carries TRBV10-3 and TRBJ2-2; either TRBD1 or TRBD2 may fit D (5 bases each). Trimming took 8 bases from V and 2 from J, leaving 15 bases between them. This CDR3 has 15 amino acids. Per germline, CDR1 ENHRY and CDR2 SYGVKD. The CDR3 here is CAIRPDGANTGELFF. CDR3 bases: TGTGCCATCCGACCGGACGGGGCCAACACCGGGGAGCTGTTTTTT.

J is TRBJ1-1 and V is TRBV5-1, with D possibly matching TRBD1 (6 bases). Germline lookup yields CDR1 SGHRS and CDR2 YFSETQ. The V end lost 4 bases, the J end lost 2 bases, and 15 bases lay between the germline ends. This CDR3 has 15 amino acids. This chain's CDR3 is CASSEGQGINTEAFF. The CDR3, as DNA: TGCGCCAGCAGCGAGGGTCAGGGGATTAACACTGAAGCTTTCTTT.

CDR3 in amino acids: CSLRWGRYF. The CDR3 DNA is TGCAGCCTTAGATGGGGAAGGTACTTC. This chain uses TRBV29-1 with TRBJ2-7; no clear D gene. CDR3 length equals 9 residues. V was cut by 8 bases and J by 12 bases, with 14 bases left in between. The germline V gene encodes CDR1 SQVTM and CDR2 ANQGSEA.

This chain links TRBV20-1 with TRBJ2-7, with D tentatively TRBD2 (6 bases). The CDR3 contains 14 residues. Germline V CDR1 and CDR2: DFQATT, SNEGSKA (reference sequence). The V and J ends lost 3 bases and 8 bases respectively, with 20 bases between them. CDR3 amino acids: CSARTGTGIGQQYF. DNA of the CDR3: TGCAGTGCTAGGACCGGGACTGGTATTGGGCAGCAGTACTTC.

The gene calls are TRBV3-1 and TRBJ2-1, with D maybe TRBD2 (6 bases). This CDR3 is built from 15 residues. The germline CDR1 and CDR2 sequences are LGHDT and YNNKEL (reference sequence). V was trimmed by 4 bases and J by 6 bases, leaving 16 bases between them. CDR3 sequence reads: CASSPRLGRPNEQFF. CDR3 nucleotides: TGTGCCAGCAGCCCCCGACTAGGTCGTCCCAATGAGCAGTTCTTC.